What follows are 11 T cell receptor beta chains derived from one specimen sequenced in a study of T cell repertoires in cytomegalovirus infection. These receptors' antigens are unknown. TCRdb passed the reads through MiXCR, listing each CDR3 protein once. The table has around 750,000 distinct CDR3 sequences, approximately 29% seen once; the top ten hold around 12%. Source: cultured CD8+ T cells from PBMCs, taken from culture after CMV antigen stimulation. The receptors derive from a human donor in good health (CMV status not recorded). Some clones in this sample may be carry-over from other donors' samples.

The rearrangement uses TRBV7-8 and TRBJ1-1; no firm D call. The V end was cut by 1 base, the J end by 0 bases, with 12 bases between. The CDR3 length is 16 residues. In germline, CDR1 is SGHVS, CDR2 FQNEAQ. The CDR3 DNA follows: TGTGCCAGCAGCTTAGAGTCCCCACCGATGAACACTGAAGCTTTCTTT. Its translation is CASSLESPPMNTEAFF.

This clonotype occurred a few times. The chain recombines TRBV4-3 with TRBJ2-1; 8 nucleotides line up with TRBD2. The CDR3 sequence is 18 residues long. The V gene's germline CDR1 is LGHNA and CDR2 YSLEER. V lost 1 base, J lost 5 bases, and 13 bases stayed unmatched. This chain's CDR3 is CASSQAWGSGGYHNEQFF. CDR3 nucleotides: TGCGCCAGCAGCCAAGCTTGGGGAAGCGGGGGTTACCACAATGAGCAGTTCTTC.

This clonotype was observed a few times. The genes are TRBV7-8 and TRBJ2-7, with D tentatively TRBD2 (5 bases). The CDR3 extends over 14 amino acids. Trimming cost V 5 bases and J 6 bases, with 17 bases left between them. Germline CDR1 is SGHVS and CDR2 is FQNEAQ. CDR3 DNA: TGTGCCAGCAGCCCAGAGGGTTTTTTAGGCGAGCAGTACGTC. It encodes CASSPEGFLGEQYV.

The chain links TRBV14 to TRBJ2-1, with TRBD2 matching over 8 bases. Trimming cost V 3 bases and J 3 bases; bases outside gene matches: 7. The CDR3 consists of 16 residues. Germline V lookup: CDR1 SGHDN, CDR2 FVKESK. The CDR3 DNA sequence: TGTGCCAGCAGCCACATCGGGGGGGCCTACTACAATGAGCAGTTCTTC. Its protein product is CASSHIGGAYYNEQFF.

This clonotype was detected a few times. The chain carries TRBV7-9 and TRBJ2-3, with TRBD1 matching over 9 bases. CDR1 SEHNR and CDR2 FQNEAQ come from the germline V gene (reference sequence). Trimming took 5 bases from V and 4 from J; bases not matched to a gene: 7. This CDR3 region has 15 residues. In DNA form, the CDR3 reads TGTGCCAGCAGCCACCGGGACAGGGAATCAGATACGCAGTATTTT. As protein: CASSHRDRESDTQYF.

With regard to this clonotype: A read error is possible here, since a much larger clone lies one base away. The rearrangement uses TRBV7-2 and TRBJ2-2; TRBD2 matches 7 bases. Germline values: CDR1 SGHTA, CDR2 FQGNSA. This CDR3 has 15 amino acids. CDR3 nucleotide sequence: TGTGCCAACAGCTTAGCGGGCAGGGCCGTCGGGGAGCTGTTTTTT. It codes for CANSLAGRAVGELFF.

The chain has TRBV12-3 or TRBV12-4 and TRBJ2-7, with D unresolved. The V gene lost 3 bases and the J gene lost 5 bases, with 8 bases spanning the gap. There are 12 residues in the CDR3. The CDR3 is CASSLGTNEQYV. The CDR3 bases are TGTGCCAGCAGTTTGGGTACTAACGAGCAGTACGTC.

There are many counts of this clonotype. The chain links TRBV7-3 to TRBJ2-3; the D gene is possibly TRBD2 (5 bases). This CDR3 comprises 13 residues. Germline lookup yields CDR1 SGHTA and CDR2 FQGTGA. Deletions cut 7 bases from V and 2 bases from J, with 10 bases between. The CDR3 region has the DNA TGTGCCAGCACCGCGACTAACACAGATACGCAGTATTTT. Translation gives CASTATNTDTQYF.

This clonotype was detected many times. CDR3 loop: CASSLGGLAGGTNQYV. In DNA form, the CDR3 reads TGTGCCAGCAGCTTAGGCGGACTAGCGGGGGGGACAAACCAGTACGTC. The chain uses TRBV7-2 and TRBJ2-7; 15 bases align to TRBD2. Germline V gene lookup returns CDR1 SGHTA and CDR2 FQGNSA. The J segment lost 10 bases and the V segment lost 1 base, leaving 8 bases of the junction unmatched. This CDR3 is built from 16 residues.

This clonotype was detected ten times or more. This rearrangement joins TRBV6-5 to TRBJ2-5; tentatively, D is TRBD2 (5 bases). The CDR3 contains 19 residues. The germline CDR1 and CDR2 sequences are MNHEY and SVGAGI. Trimming took 2 bases from V and 3 from J, leaving 25 bases between them. CDR3 loop: CASSYDSVVEGASEETQYF. The CDR3 DNA is TGTGCCAGCAGTTACGACTCGGTGGTAGAGGGAGCGTCCGAAGAGACCCAGTACTTC.

At least ten counts were recorded for this clonotype. The genes are TRBV7-3 and TRBJ2-2, with a possible D match to TRBD2 (6 bases). V lost 1 base and J lost 1, with 10 bases in between. From germline, CDR1 is SGHTA and CDR2 FQGTGA. The CDR3 runs to 16 residues. CDR3 amino acids: CASSLSGGENTGELFF. In nucleotides, the CDR3 is TGTGCCAGCAGCTTAAGCGGCGGGGAGAACACCGGGGAGCTGTTTTTT.